This T cell receptor (beta chain) was captured in a study of blood T cells in healthy people across ages (dated by TCRdb to between 2015 and 2017). Describing the broader study: In model experiments, template switching captured about one uniquely barcoded TCR beta cDNA molecule for every two T cells. To track age-related changes in TCR beta repertoire diversity, the study relied on deep sequencing normalized with unique cDNA molecular identifiers. Four age groups were formed from the donors: young (average 16 years), middle-aged (more than 35), aged (roughly 58) and long-lived (approximately 78). To avoid experimental bias, donors of different ages were distributed randomly across sequencing lanes. Using the same blood draw, the study looked at two additional independent replicas of 1 million unique cDNA reads for two donors, one aged 18 to 30 and the other aged 80 or older.

The junction carries 6 bases between V and J, which are trimmed by 0 bases and 6 bases respectively. The germline V gene gives CDR1 as LGHNA and CDR2 as YSLEER. Its CDR3 holds 13 amino acids, cysteine through phenylalanine. The entry retains the CDR3 DNA only, 39 bases that are in frame from base 1. The roughly 37 donors, aged roughly 6 to 100 years, were systemically healthy Caucasian individuals from Russia. Around 10 milliliters of peripheral blood were drawn from each donor into EDTA-treated Vacutainer tubes. Ficoll-Paque density-gradient centrifugation was used to isolate PBMCs, with at least 6.5 million obtained per sample. Total RNA was extracted from PBMCs with Trizol reagent, with at least 5 micrograms obtained per sample. The percentages of naive CD45RAhigh/CD27high T cells were determined by flow cytometry on a PBMC aliquot from every donor. In regard to this clonotype: Its antigen specificity is not known. Per-base qualities were not stored, and no clone one base away is much larger.

Summary of the overall study and its limitations: Estimates of total diversity from one million sequenced T cells were regarded as lower bounds and underestimates. As age increased, observed TCR beta diversity per million T cells dropped in a roughly linear way, and a significant reduction was already evident by age roughly 40. A strong correlation was found between observed TCR beta diversity and the percentage of naive T cells measured by flow cytometry. The long-lived group showed more naive CD4+ T cells, fewer expanded clones and increased TCR diversity than the aged group, suggesting age selection. Because profiling used bulk unsorted PBMCs, naive and antigen-experienced compartments could not be compared conclusively. Because the CMV infection status of the donors was unknown, age-related changes in expanded clonotypes may potentially have been confounded.

Library method: 5' RACE. The instrument given in TCRdb is Illumina HiSeq 2500. The second PCR ran for roughly 7 to 12 cycles and used a J-beta primer mix along with a sample-barcoded 5' primer. A unique molecular identifier was introduced onto each TCR beta cDNA molecule by a template-switch 5' adaptor carrying 12 random nucleotides. Each sample yielded at least 3 million CDR3-containing paired-end reads. First-strand cDNA was synthesized from all RNA with the Mint cDNA synthesis kit, primed by a TRBC-specific oligonucleotide. Following uracil-DNA glycosylase treatment, all cDNA underwent a first 18-cycle PCR with the universal primers M1SS and BC2_uni_R. As for how the authors treated the data: For normalization, 1 million high-quality reads, each with a distinct molecular identifier, were randomly selected from each sample. Reads with shared molecular identifiers were discarded instead of being binned into consensus sequences. MiTCR, with a Q25 quality threshold and the strictest error-elimination algorithm, was used for CDR3 identification, clonotype clustering and error correction. Lower-bound total TCR beta diversity was estimated with a nonparametric unseen species model using Euler transformation. TCRdb reworked the public reads: Q25 trimming with fastp, MiXCR clone assembly, productive beta chains retained. CDR3 protein duplicates are merged, each entry listing the most common genes and DNA. These V and J calls originate from TCRdb's pipeline instead of the authors' own analysis. The sample has about 570,000 distinct CDR3 sequences on record, 25% to 30% of them singletons. The leading ten clones occupy roughly 20% of the sample.

Material for sequencing was blood. The chain was built from TRBV4-3 and TRBJ2-4; the D gene is not confidently resolved. This TCR was recovered from a woman aged 70-85 years in good health. In nucleotide form, the sequence is TGCGCCAGCAGCCAAGAGTTGAGAAACATTCAGTACTTC. It is translated as CASSQELRNIQYF.